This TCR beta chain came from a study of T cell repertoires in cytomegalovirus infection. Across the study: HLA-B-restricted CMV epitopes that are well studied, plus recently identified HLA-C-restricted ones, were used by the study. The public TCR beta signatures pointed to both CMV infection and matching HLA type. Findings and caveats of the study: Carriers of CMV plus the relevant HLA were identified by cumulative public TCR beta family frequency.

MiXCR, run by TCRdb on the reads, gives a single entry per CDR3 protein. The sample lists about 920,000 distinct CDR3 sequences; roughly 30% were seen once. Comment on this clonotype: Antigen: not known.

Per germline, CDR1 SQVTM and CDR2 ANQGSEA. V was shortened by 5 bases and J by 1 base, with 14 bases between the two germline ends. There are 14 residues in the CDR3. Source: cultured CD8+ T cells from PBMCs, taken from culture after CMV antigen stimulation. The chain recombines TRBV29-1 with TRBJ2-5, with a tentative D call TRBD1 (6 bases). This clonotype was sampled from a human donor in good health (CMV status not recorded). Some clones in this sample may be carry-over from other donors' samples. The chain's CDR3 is CSVPNWTAQETQYF. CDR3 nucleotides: TGCAGCGTTCCGAACTGGACAGCCCAAGAGACCCAGTACTTC.